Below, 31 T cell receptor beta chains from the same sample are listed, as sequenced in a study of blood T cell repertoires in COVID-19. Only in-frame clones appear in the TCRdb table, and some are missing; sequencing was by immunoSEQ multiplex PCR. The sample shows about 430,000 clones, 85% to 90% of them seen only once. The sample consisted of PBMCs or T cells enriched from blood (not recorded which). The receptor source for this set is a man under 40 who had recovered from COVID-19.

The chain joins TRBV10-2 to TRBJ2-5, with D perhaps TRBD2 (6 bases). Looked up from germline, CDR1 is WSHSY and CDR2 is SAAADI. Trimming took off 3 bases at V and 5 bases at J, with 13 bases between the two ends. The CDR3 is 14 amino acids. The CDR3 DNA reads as TGCGCCAGCAGTGAACCGGGGAGGAGGGAGACCCAGTACTTC. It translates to CASSEPGRRETQYF.

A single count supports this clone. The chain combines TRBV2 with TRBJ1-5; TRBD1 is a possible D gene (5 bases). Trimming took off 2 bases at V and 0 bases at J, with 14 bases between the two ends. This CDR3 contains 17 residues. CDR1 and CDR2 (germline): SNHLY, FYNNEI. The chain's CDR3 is CASSELGQTDSNQPQHF. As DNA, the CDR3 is TGTGCCAGCAGTGAATTGGGGCAGACCGATAGCAATCAGCCCCAGCATTTT.

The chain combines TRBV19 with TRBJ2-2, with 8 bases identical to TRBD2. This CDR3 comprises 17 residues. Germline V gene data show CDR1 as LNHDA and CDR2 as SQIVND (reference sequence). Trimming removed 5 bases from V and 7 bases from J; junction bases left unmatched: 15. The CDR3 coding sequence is TGTGCCAGTAGTTTTACGGGGGGACTAGGCCTGGGCGGGGAGCTGTTTTTT. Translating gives CASSFTGGLGLGGELFF.

The CDR3 bases are TGTGCCAGTAGCCTGCAGGGGGCGCATTCCCCCACAACTAATGAAAAACTGTTTTTT. It translates to CASSLQGAHSPTTNEKLFF. The chain joins TRBV19 to TRBJ1-4, with 8 bases identical to TRBD1. The CDR3 length is 19 residues. Germline values: CDR1 LNHDA, CDR2 SQIVND (reference sequence). V dropped 6 bases and J dropped 0; count of bases not matched to a gene: 15. Filled out from reference TRBV19 and TRBJ1-4, the complete variable domain reads DGGITQSPKYLFRKEGQNVTLSCEQNLNHDAMYWYRQDPGQGLRLIYYSQIVNDFQKGDIAEGYSVSREKKESFPLTVTSAQKNPTAFYLCASSLQGAHSPTTNEKLFFGSGTQLSVL.

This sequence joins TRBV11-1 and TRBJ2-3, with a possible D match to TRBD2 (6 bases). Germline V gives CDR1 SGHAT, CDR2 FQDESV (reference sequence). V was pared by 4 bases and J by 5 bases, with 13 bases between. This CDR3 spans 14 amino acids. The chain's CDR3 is CASSSTRREDTQYF. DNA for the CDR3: TGTGCCAGCAGCTCGACCCGGCGGGAAGATACGCAGTATTTT. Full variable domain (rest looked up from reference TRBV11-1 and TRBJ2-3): EAEVAQSPRYKITEKSQAVAFWCDPISGHATLYWYRQILGQGPELLVQFQDESVVDDSQLPKDRFSAERLKGVDSTLKIQPAELGDSAMYLCASSSTRREDTQYFGPGTRLTVL.

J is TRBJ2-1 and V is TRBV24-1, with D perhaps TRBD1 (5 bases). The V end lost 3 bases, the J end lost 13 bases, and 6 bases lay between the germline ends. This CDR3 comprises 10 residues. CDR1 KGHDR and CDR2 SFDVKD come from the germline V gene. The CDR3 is CATSDGHQFF. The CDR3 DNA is TGTGCCACCAGTGATGGACACCAGTTCTTC.

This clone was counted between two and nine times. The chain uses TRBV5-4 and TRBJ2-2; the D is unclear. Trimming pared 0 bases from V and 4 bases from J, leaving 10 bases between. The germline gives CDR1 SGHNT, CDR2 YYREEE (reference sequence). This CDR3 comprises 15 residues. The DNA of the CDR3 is TGTGCCAGCAGCTTGGATCTAGAAAGCACCGGGGAGCTGTTTTTT. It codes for CASSLDLESTGELFF.

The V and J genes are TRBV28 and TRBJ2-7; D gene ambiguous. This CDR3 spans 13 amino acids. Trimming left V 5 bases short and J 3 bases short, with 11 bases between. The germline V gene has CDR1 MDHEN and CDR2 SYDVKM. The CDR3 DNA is TGTGCCAGCAGTGACCGGGTGATCTACGAGCAGTACTTC. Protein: CASSDRVIYEQYF.

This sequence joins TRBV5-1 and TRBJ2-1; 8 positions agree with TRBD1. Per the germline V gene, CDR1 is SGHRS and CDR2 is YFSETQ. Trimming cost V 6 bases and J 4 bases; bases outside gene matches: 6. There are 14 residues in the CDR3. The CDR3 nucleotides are TGCGCCAGCACTTTGGGACAGGAGTACAATGAGCAGTTCTTC. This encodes CASTLGQEYNEQFF.

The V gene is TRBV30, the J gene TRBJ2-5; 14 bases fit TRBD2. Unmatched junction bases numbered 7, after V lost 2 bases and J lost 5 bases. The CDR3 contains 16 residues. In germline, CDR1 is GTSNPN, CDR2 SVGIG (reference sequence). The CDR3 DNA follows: TGTGCCTGGAGTCTTACGGGGACTAGCGGGAGCGAGACCCAGTACTTC. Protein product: CAWSLTGTSGSETQYF.

CDR3 DNA: TGTGCCAGCAGACGTCTAGCGGGAGGCGCCTACGAGCAGTACTTC. The encoded protein is CASRRLAGGAYEQYF. The V gene is TRBV27, the J gene TRBJ2-7; 11 bases align to TRBD2. CDR1 MNHEY and CDR2 SMNVEV come from the germline V gene (reference sequence). This CDR3 has 15 residues. J gave up 2 bases and V 6 bases, and 6 bases lay outside the gene matches.

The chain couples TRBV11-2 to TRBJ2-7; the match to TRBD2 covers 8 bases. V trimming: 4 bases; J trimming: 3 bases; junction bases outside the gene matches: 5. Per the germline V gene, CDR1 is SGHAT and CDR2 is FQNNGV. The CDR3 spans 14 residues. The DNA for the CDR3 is TGTGCCAGCAGCTGGGGAGCGGGAGACTACGAGCAGTACTTC. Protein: CASSWGAGDYEQYF.

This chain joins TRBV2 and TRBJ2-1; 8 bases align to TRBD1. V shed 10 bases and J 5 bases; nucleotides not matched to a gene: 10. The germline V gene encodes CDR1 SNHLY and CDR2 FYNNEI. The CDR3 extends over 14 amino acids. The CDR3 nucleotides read TGTGCCATAGAATCGGGACAGGATAACAATGAGCAGTTCTTC. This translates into CAIESGQDNNEQFF.

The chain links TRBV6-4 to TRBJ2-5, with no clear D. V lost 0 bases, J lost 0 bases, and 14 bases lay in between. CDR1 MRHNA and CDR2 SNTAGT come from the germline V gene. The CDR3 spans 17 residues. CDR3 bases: TGTGCCAGCAGTGACTCATTTGTCAGATCGTACCAAGAGACCCAGTACTTC. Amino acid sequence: CASSDSFVRSYQETQYF.

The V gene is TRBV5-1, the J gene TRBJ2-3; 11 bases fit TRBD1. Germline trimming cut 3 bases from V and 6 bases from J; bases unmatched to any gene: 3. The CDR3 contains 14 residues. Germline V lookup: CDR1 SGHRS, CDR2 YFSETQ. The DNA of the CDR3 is TGCGCCAGCAGCTGGACAGGGGGCTCTGATACGCAGTATTTT. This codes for CASSWTGGSDTQYF.

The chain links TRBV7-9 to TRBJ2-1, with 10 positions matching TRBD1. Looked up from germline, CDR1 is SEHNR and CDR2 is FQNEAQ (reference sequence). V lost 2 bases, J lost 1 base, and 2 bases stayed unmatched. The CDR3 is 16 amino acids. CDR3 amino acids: CASSLRGQGSYNEQFF. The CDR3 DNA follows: TGTGCCAGCAGCTTAAGGGGACAGGGGTCCTACAATGAGCAGTTCTTC.

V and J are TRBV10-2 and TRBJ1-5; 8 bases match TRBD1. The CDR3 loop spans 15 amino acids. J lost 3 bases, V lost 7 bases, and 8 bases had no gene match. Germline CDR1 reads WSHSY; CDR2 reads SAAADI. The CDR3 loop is CASTPGRGLNQPQHF. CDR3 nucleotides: TGCGCCAGCACCCCGGGCAGGGGGCTCAATCAGCCCCAGCATTTT.

The CDR3 region has the DNA TGTGCCAGTAGAGGACGGACAGGGTTAAATGAAAAACTGTTTTTT. Translating it yields CASRGRTGLNEKLFF. The J gene is TRBJ1-4, the V gene TRBV19; 8 nucleotides line up with TRBD1. J gave up 5 bases and V 6 bases, and 8 bases lay outside the gene matches. There are 15 residues in the CDR3. Germline assignment: CDR1 LNHDA and CDR2 SQIVND (reference sequence).

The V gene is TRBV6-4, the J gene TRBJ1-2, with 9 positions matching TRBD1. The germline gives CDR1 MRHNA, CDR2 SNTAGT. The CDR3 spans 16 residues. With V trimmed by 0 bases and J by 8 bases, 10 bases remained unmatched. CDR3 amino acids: CASSDSPGQGIGGYTF. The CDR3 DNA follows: TGTGCCAGCAGTGACTCACCGGGACAGGGTATCGGGGGCTACACCTTC.

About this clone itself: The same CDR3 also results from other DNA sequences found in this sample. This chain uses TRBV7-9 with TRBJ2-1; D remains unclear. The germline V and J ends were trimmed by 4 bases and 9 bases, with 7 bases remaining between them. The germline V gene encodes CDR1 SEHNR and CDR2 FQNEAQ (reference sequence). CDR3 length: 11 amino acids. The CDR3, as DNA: TGTGCCAGCAGCTCATCCGGTGAGCAGTTCTTC. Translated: CASSSSGEQFF.

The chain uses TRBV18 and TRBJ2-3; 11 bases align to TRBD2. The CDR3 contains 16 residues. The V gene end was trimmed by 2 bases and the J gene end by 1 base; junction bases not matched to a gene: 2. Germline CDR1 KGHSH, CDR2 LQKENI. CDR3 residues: CASSPVLAGGTDTQYF. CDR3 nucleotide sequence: TGTGCCAGCTCACCAGTACTAGCGGGAGGCACAGATACGCAGTATTTT.

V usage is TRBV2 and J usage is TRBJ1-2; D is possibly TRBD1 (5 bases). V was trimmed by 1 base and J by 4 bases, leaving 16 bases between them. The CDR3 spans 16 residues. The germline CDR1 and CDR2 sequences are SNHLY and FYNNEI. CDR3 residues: CASSEGDVGLGYGYTF. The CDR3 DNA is TGTGCCAGCAGTGAAGGGGATGTGGGACTAGGCTATGGCTACACCTTC.

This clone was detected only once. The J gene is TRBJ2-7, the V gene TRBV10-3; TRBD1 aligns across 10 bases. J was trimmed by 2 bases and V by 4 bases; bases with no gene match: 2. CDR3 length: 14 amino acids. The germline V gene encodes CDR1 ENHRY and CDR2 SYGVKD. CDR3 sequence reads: CAISAGQGAYEQYF. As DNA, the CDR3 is TGTGCCATCAGTGCCGGACAGGGGGCCTACGAGCAGTACTTC.

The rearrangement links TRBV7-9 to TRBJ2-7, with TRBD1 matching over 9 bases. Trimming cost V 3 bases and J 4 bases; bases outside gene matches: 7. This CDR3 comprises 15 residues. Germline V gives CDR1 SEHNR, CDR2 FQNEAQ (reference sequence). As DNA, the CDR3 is TGTGCCAGCAGCTTGGGGACAGGGCGTTTTTACGAGCAGTACTTC. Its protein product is CASSLGTGRFYEQYF.

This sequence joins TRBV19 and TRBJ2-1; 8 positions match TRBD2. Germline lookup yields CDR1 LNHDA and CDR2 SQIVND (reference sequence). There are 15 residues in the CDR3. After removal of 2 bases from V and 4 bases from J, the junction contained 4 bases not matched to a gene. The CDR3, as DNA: TGTGCCAGTAGTATACTACTAGCGGCTTACAATGAGCAGTTCTTC. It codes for CASSILLAAYNEQFF.

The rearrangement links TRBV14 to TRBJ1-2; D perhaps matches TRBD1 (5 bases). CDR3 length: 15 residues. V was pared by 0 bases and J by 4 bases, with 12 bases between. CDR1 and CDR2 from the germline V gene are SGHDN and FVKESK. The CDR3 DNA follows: TGTGCCAGCAGCCAAGAAATACAGGCCCGCTATGGCTACACCTTC. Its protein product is CASSQEIQARYGYTF. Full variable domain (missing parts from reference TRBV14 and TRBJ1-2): EAGVTQFPSHSVIEKGQTVTLRCDPISGHDNLYWYRRVMGKEIKFLLHFVKESKQDESGMPNNRFLAERTGGTYSTLKVQPAELEDSGVYFCASSQEIQARYGYTFGSGTRLTVV.

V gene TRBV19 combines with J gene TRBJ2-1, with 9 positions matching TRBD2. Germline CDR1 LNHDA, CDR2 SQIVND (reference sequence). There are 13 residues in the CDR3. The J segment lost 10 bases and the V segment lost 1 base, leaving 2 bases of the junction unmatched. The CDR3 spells CASSIVAGVEQFF. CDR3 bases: TGTGCCAGTAGTATAGTAGCGGGAGTCGAGCAGTTCTTC.

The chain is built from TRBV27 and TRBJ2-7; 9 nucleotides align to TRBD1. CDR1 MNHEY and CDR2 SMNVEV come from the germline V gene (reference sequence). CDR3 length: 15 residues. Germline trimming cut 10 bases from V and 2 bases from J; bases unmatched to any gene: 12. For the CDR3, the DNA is TGTGCCACCTCCGCCCTGGGACAGGGCACCTACGAGCAGTACTTC. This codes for CATSALGQGTYEQYF.

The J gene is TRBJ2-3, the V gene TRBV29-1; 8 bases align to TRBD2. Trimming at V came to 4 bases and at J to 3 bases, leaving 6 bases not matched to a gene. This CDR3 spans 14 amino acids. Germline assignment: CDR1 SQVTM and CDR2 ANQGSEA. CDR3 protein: CSVVGREGTDTQYF. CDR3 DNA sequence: TGCAGCGTTGTAGGACGGGAGGGTACAGATACGCAGTATTTT.

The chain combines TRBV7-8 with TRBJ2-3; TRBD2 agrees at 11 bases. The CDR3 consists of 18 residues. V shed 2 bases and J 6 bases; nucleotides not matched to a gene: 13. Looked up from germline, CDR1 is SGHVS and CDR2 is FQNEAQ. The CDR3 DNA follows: TGTGCCAGCAGCTTAATAGTTTTTGGGACTAGCGGTCAGGATACGCAGTATTTT. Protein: CASSLIVFGTSGQDTQYF.

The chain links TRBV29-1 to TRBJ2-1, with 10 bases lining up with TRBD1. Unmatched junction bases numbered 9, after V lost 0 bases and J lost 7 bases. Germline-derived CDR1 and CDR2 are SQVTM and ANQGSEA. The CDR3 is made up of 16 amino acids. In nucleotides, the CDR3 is TGCAGCGTTGAAGATCACGAGACAGGGGGCAAAAATGAGCAGTTCTTC. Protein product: CSVEDHETGGKNEQFF.